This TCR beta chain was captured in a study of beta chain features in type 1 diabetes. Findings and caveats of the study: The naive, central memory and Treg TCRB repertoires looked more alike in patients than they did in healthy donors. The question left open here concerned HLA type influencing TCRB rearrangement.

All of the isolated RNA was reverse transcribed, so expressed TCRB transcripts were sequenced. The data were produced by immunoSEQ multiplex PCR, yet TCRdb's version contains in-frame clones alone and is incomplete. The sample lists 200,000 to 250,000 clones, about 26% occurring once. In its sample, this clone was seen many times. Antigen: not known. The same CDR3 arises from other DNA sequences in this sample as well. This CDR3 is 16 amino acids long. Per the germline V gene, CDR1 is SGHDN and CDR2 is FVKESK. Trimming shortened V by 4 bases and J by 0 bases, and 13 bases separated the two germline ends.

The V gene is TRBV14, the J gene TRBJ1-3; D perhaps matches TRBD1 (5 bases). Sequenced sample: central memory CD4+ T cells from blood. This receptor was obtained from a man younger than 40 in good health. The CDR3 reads CASSPLGPSSGNTIYF. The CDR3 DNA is TGTGCCAGCAGCCCCCTGGGACCGAGCTCTGGAAACACCATATATTTT.